Below, 9 T cell receptor beta chains from the same sample are listed, as sequenced in a study of cytomegalovirus exposure and HLA in healthy donors. PCR involved 60 Vbeta and 13 Jbeta primers. Only in-frame clones appear in the TCRdb table, and some are missing; sequencing was by immunoSEQ multiplex PCR. The sample carries about 70,000 clones, 85% to 90% recorded once. The sample taken for sequencing was PBMCs. These receptors came from a woman aged 30 to 39 in good health and CMV-seropositive.

The V gene is TRBV29-1, the J gene TRBJ1-1; D might be TRBD1 (5 bases). Trimming shortened V by 4 bases and J by 0 bases, and 9 bases separated the two germline ends. This CDR3 is built from 13 residues. Germline V lookup: CDR1 SQVTM, CDR2 ANQGSEA. CDR3 nucleotide sequence: TGCAGCGTTGTCAAGGGGATGAACACTGAAGCTTTCTTT. Encoded protein: CSVVKGMNTEAFF.

This chain connects TRBV6-5 to TRBJ2-4, with 7 positions matching TRBD2. This CDR3 spans 14 amino acids. CDR1 MNHEY and CDR2 SVGAGI come from the germline V gene. V trimming: 11 bases; J trimming: 0 bases; junction bases outside the gene matches: 7. CDR3 in amino acids: CAGERELAKNIQYF. For the CDR3, the DNA is TGTGCCGGCGAGCGGGAACTAGCCAAAAACATTCAGTACTTC.

The chain links TRBV9 to TRBJ2-2; no clear D gene. CDR1 and CDR2 from the germline V gene are SGDLS and YYNGEE. V lost 0 bases, J lost 6 bases, and 18 bases lay in between. The length of the CDR3 is 17 residues. The CDR3 protein is CASSVDHSGGSPGELFF. The DNA for the CDR3 is TGTGCCAGCAGCGTAGACCACAGTGGTGGCTCCCCCGGGGAGCTGTTTTTT.

V is TRBV5-4 and J is TRBJ2-5, with 8 bases fitting TRBD2. The J segment lost 2 bases and the V segment lost 1 base, leaving 10 bases of the junction unmatched. The CDR3 covers 17 residues. Germline CDR1 SGHNT, CDR2 YYREEE (reference sequence). The CDR3 loop reads CASSLKERGGPQETQYF. For the CDR3, the DNA is TGTGCCAGCAGCTTGAAGGAACGGGGGGGGCCACAAGAGACCCAGTACTTC.

The chain employs TRBV7-2 and TRBJ2-3, with 7 bases matching TRBD1. The CDR3 runs 11 residues. The J segment lost 6 bases and the V segment lost 9 bases, leaving 3 bases of the junction unmatched. Germline V lookup: CDR1 SGHTA, CDR2 FQGNSA. CDR3 protein: CARGGADTQYF. CDR3 nucleotide sequence: TGTGCCAGAGGGGGCGCGGATACGCAGTATTTT.

This clone was seen only once. The chain carries TRBV27 and TRBJ2-5; a weak D match, TRBD2 (5 bases). The CDR3 consists of 17 residues. CDR1 is MNHEY, CDR2 SMNVEV, per germline (reference sequence). V lost 6 bases to trimming and J lost 0 bases, with 20 bases between them. In nucleotides, the CDR3 is TGTGCCAGCAGCCCTTTTTCGTCTTCGGGGTACCAAGAGACCCAGTACTTC. Translation gives CASSPFSSSGYQETQYF.

The chain couples TRBV5-8 to TRBJ2-3; 8 bases are shared with TRBD2. CDR1 and CDR2 from the germline V gene are SGHTS and YDEGEE. The CDR3 is 19 residues long. Trimming took 1 base from V and 4 from J; bases not matched to a gene: 17. The CDR3 bases are TGTGCCAGCAGCTTGCTACCGGGAGGGCCGTTATTCTTAGCAGATACGCAGTATTTT. It codes for CASSLLPGGPLFLADTQYF.

The chain uses TRBV7-6 and TRBJ2-3, with D perhaps matching TRBD1 (6 bases). The V end was cut by 0 bases, the J end by 0 bases, with 7 bases between. The CDR3 spans 15 residues. In germline, CDR1 is SGHVS, CDR2 FNYEAQ. The CDR3 nucleotides read TGTGCCAGCAGCTTAGCGGGGGCTAGCACAGATACGCAGTATTTT. Encoded protein: CASSLAGASTDTQYF. The full variable domain, rest sourced from reference TRBV7-6 and TRBJ2-3, is GAGVSQSPRYKVTKRGQDVALRCDPISGHVSLYWYRQALGQGPEFLTYFNYEAQQDKSGLPNDRFSAERPEGSISTLTIQRTEQRDSAMYRCASSLAGASTDTQYFGPGTRLTVL.

This chain uses TRBV11-2 with TRBJ2-1; tentatively, D is TRBD2 (6 bases). With 5 bases removed from V and 5 bases from J, the gap between germline ends came to 16 bases. The CDR3 totals 15 residues. The germline V gene encodes CDR1 SGHAT and CDR2 FQNNGV. Here the CDR3 reads CASSLTRSTHNEQFF. CDR3 nucleotide sequence: TGTGCCAGCAGCCTGACTAGGTCTACCCACAATGAGCAGTTCTTC.